The TCR beta chain described here comes from a study of T cell responses to AZD1222 COVID-19 vaccine. The study's findings and limits: Variant regions that are unmutated are reportedly the target of nearly half of spike-specific TCRs. After the peak T cell response, and only then, were repertoires sampled. Spike-wide coverage was observed for vaccine-associated CD4 TCRs, with dominant responses at 160-218 and 743-854.

Remarks on this clone: Its antigen is not known.

The assay was immunoSEQ multiplex PCR, and TCRdb's table has in-frame clones only and misses some. The repertoire holds about 79,000 clones, with around 81% as singletons. The clonotype comes from an adult in good health. Specimen: peripheral blood, collected on day 0 of AZD1222 vaccination.

The CDR3 nucleotides are TGTGCCAGCAGTGAAATGAGGGAAACTGAAGCTTTCTTT. It translates to CASSEMRETEAFF. V usage is TRBV2 and J usage is TRBJ1-1; no clear D. In germline, CDR1 is SNHLY, CDR2 FYNNEI. CDR3 size: 13 residues. V was clipped by 2 bases and J by 5 bases, with 9 bases between them.